Each of the 15 T cell receptor beta chains below was sequenced from the same sample in a study of post-analysis software for immune sequencing data. Prepared libraries of TCR beta cDNA carried unique molecular identifiers. Each CDR3 protein is one row after TCRdb ran MiXCR on the PCR reads. In the table there are roughly 150,000 distinct CDR3 sequences, roughly 35% of which are singletons. The specimen comprised blood, sampled after autologous hematopoietic stem cell transplantation. The receptors were gathered from a girl under 18 with multiple sclerosis.

This CDR3 reads CASSLSGQGLSPHEQYF. CDR3 sequence (DNA): TGTGCCAGCAGTTTATCGGGACAGGGACTGAGCCCTCACGAGCAGTACTTC. This chain connects TRBV27 to TRBJ2-7, with 9 bases matching TRBD1. The germline V gene has CDR1 MNHEY and CDR2 SMNVEV (reference sequence). The CDR3 is 17 amino acids. J gave up 5 bases and V 0 bases, and 11 bases lay outside the gene matches.

The V gene is TRBV20-1, the J gene TRBJ1-2; D is unresolved. The CDR3 has 14 residues. The germline gives CDR1 DFQATT, CDR2 SNEGSKA (reference sequence). V was trimmed by 1 base and J by 8 bases, leaving 17 bases between them. CDR3 sequence (DNA): TGCAGTGCTAGAGGGGCCGGGAGGGAGGGAGGCTACACCTTC. Its translation is CSARGAGREGGYTF.

This clonotype was picked up a small number of times. The chain uses TRBV12-3 or TRBV12-4 and TRBJ2-2; tentative D call: TRBD1 (6 bases). The V gene lost 3 bases and the J gene lost 6 bases, with 20 bases spanning the gap. The CDR3 has 17 amino acids. The CDR3 DNA is TGTGCCAGCAGTTTCCACCTAAACAGGGAGTCCCCCGGGGAGCTGTTTTTT. Translation: CASSFHLNRESPGELFF.

The CDR3 nucleotides are TGTGCCAGCAGCGTATCGGTGGGACGGGGCGCTGAAGCTTTCTTT. It specifies CASSVSVGRGAEAFF. The V call is TRBV9, the J call TRBJ1-1; D is perhaps TRBD1 (5 bases). Germline-derived CDR1 and CDR2 are SGDLS and YYNGEE. The CDR3 contains 15 residues. V gave up 1 base and J gave up 6 bases, with 16 bases separating them.

This clonotype showed up many times. The junction does not match germline at one end; this may be a read error. The CDR3, as DNA: TGTGCTAGCAGCTTGGGGGGCCTCAATGAGCAGTTCTTC. It is translated as CASSLGGLNEQFF. V usage is TRBV7-7 and J usage is TRBJ2-1, with D possibly being TRBD1 or TRBD2 (6 bases each). The CDR3 has 13 residues. Germline V gene lookup returns CDR1 SSHAT and CDR2 FNYEAQ (reference sequence).

This sequence joins TRBV28 and TRBJ2-1; the D gene is possibly TRBD2 (6 bases). V lost 3 bases and J lost 7, with 22 bases in between. The CDR3 covers 17 residues. Germline-derived CDR1 and CDR2 are MDHEN and SYDVKM. CDR3 DNA sequence: TGTGCCAGCAGTTTGGCTCAGGTCGGCGGGAATAATAATGAGCAGTTCTTC. Translating gives CASSLAQVGGNNNEQFF.

The chain carries TRBV7-9 and TRBJ2-5, with 7 nucleotides matching TRBD1. Germline V CDR1 and CDR2: SEHNR, FQNEAQ (reference sequence). J lost 1 base, V lost 4 bases, and 3 bases had no gene match. This CDR3 is 14 amino acids long. CDR3 loop: CASSSRDSQETQYF. DNA of the CDR3: TGTGCCAGCAGCTCCAGGGACAGCCAAGAGACCCAGTACTTC.

Details on this clonotype: Compared with germline, one end of the junction differs, possibly owing to a read error. The CDR3 bases are TGTGCCAGCATCCTTGGACTAGCGGGAGCCCAAGGGACCCAGTACTTC. It encodes CASILGLAGAQGTQYF. This sequence joins TRBV7-2 and TRBJ2-5; 13 bases align to TRBD2. The V gene's germline CDR1 is SGHTA and CDR2 FQGNSA. This CDR3 comprises 16 residues.

This clonotype was observed a few times. The chain recombines TRBV5-5 with TRBJ2-5; possible D gene TRBD2, 7 bases. CDR3 size: 14 residues. Per germline, CDR1 SGHKS and CDR2 YYEKEE (reference sequence). V was shortened by 8 bases and J by 11 bases, with 25 bases between the two germline ends. CDR3 protein: CASAGALFGGEQYF. DNA for the CDR3: TGTGCCAGTGCGGGGGCCCTGTTTGGGGGTGAGCAGTACTTC.

The CDR3 nucleotides are TGTGCCAGCAGCGTAGAGGCGTACAATGAGCAGTTCTTC. Its translation is CASSVEAYNEQFF. The chain carries TRBV9 and TRBJ2-1; D is ambiguous. V lost 0 bases to trimming and J lost 4 bases, with 5 bases between them. This CDR3 has 13 amino acids. Germline V CDR1 and CDR2: SGDLS, YYNGEE.

The chain combines TRBV6-1 with TRBJ1-2; TRBD1 agrees at 8 bases. The CDR3 runs to 14 residues. V trimming: 8 bases; J trimming: 4 bases; junction bases outside the gene matches: 9. Per the germline V gene, CDR1 is MNHNS and CDR2 is SASEGT. CDR3 residues: CASSKPGGFYGYTF. CDR3 nucleotide sequence: TGTGCCAGCTCGAAACCAGGGGGCTTCTATGGCTACACCTTC.

This clonotype counts as medium-sized. This chain joins TRBV29-1 and TRBJ2-3; D is perhaps TRBD2 (5 bases). The germline CDR1 and CDR2 sequences are SQVTM and ANQGSEA. This CDR3 is 13 amino acids long. V gave up 4 bases and J gave up 8 bases, with 16 bases separating them. CDR3 sequence reads: CSVGESHIGTQYF. The CDR3 DNA is TGCAGCGTTGGGGAGTCTCATATCGGTACGCAGTATTTT.

The V call is TRBV20-1, the J call TRBJ2-1, with TRBD2 matching over 8 bases. There are 14 residues in the CDR3. CDR1 and CDR2 (germline): DFQATT, SNEGSKA (reference sequence). After removal of 1 base from V and 9 bases from J, the junction contained 8 bases not matched to a gene. Written as DNA, the CDR3 is TGCAGTGCTAGAGCTGGTAGCGGGAAGGGTGAGCAGTTCTTC. Amino acids: CSARAGSGKGEQFF.

Only a few counts were recorded for this clonotype. The V call is TRBV5-1, the J call TRBJ1-1; perhaps TRBD1 as D (5 bases). Germline CDR1 is SGHRS and CDR2 is YFSETQ. CDR3 size: 14 residues. V lost 0 bases and J 3 bases, leaving 9 bases between the germline ends. The CDR3 nucleotides are TGCGCCAGCAGCTTGGGACAGCGGGACACTGAAGCTTTCTTT. Protein sequence: CASSLGQRDTEAFF. The full variable domain, completed using reference TRBV5-1 and TRBJ1-1, is KAGVTQTPRYLIKTRGQQVTLSCSPISGHRSVSWYQQTPGQGLQFLFEYFSETQRNKGNFPGRFSGRQFSNSRSEMNVSTLELGDSALYLCASSLGQRDTEAFFGQGTRLTVV.

This clonotype has ten or more counts. V and J are TRBV29-1 and TRBJ1-2; D call uncertain. CDR3 length equals 11 residues. Trimming cost V 4 bases and J 7 bases, with 10 bases left between them. In germline, CDR1 is SQVTM, CDR2 ANQGSEA. In nucleotides, the CDR3 is TGCAGCGTTGGGCATGTCGCTGGCTACACCTTC. Translating it yields CSVGHVAGYTF. Using reference TRBV29-1 and TRBJ1-2 for the parts outside the CDR3, the full variable domain is SAVISQKPSRDICQRGTSLTIQCQVDSQVTMMFWYRQQPGQSLTLIATANQGSEATYESGFVIDKFPISRPNLTFSTLTVSNMSPEDSSIYLCSVGHVAGYTFGSGTRLTVV.